This T cell receptor (beta chain) was recovered during a study of blood T cell repertoires in COVID-19. About the study: PBMCs, B-cell-depleted T cells, or T cells were the source of the cDNA or gDNA that made up the material.

Assay: immunoSEQ multiplex PCR; the TCRdb copy retains only in-frame clones and omits some. The sample holds hundreds of thousands of clones; 75% to 90% are singletons and the top ten take about 12%. The V gene end was trimmed by 7 bases and the J gene end by 1 base; junction bases not matched to a gene: 1. Germline loops: CDR1 MNHEY, CDR2 SVGAGI. The CDR3 covers 14 residues. Sequencing was done on a sample of peripheral blood. The clonotype was recovered from a woman in her 70s with COVID-19, enrolled during active disease. The rearrangement uses TRBV6-5 and TRBJ2-2, with 9 bases lining up with TRBD2. In DNA form, the CDR3 reads TGTGCCAGCATAGCGGGGGAGAACACCGGGGAGCTGTTTTTT. Translation: CASIAGENTGELFF.